The following is a T cell receptor (beta chain) sequence with its context. Clones were sequenced by immunoSEQ multiplex PCR, and TCRdb holds only the in-frame ones, with some missing. The data hold about 140,000 clones, with nearly 80% observed a single time. In terms of age and location, participants ranged from roughly 18 to 100 years and lived in about 25 US areas. The V gene lost 0 bases and the J gene lost 4 bases, with 12 bases spanning the gap. CDR3 length equals 15 residues. Germline V CDR1 and CDR2: LGHDT, YNNKEL (reference sequence). These data originate in a study of blood T cell repertoires in COVID-19.

The clonotype comes from a woman aged 45-65 years who had recovered from COVID-19. The specimen sequenced was PBMCs or T cells enriched from blood (not recorded which). This sequence joins TRBV3-1 (or the pseudogene TRBV3-2) and TRBJ1-2; D unclear. The CDR3 bases are TGTGCCAGCAGCCAAGACGTTCGGGGTCTCTATGGCTACACCTTC. Amino acid sequence: CASSQDVRGLYGYTF.